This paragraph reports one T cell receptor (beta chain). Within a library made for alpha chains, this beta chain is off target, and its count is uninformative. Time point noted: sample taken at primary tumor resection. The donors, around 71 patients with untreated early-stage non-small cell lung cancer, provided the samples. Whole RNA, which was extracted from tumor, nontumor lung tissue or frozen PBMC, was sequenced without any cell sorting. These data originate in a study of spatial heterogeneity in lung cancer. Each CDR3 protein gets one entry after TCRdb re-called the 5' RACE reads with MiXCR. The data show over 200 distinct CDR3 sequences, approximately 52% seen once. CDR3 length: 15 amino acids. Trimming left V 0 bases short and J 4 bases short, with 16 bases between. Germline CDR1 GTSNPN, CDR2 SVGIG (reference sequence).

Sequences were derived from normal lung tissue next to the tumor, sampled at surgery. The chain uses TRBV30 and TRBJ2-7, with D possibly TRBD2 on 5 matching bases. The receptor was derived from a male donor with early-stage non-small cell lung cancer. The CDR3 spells CAWSVSSEGFYEQYF. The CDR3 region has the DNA TGTGCCTGGAGTGTTTCCTCTGAGGGTTTTTACGAGCAGTACTTC.